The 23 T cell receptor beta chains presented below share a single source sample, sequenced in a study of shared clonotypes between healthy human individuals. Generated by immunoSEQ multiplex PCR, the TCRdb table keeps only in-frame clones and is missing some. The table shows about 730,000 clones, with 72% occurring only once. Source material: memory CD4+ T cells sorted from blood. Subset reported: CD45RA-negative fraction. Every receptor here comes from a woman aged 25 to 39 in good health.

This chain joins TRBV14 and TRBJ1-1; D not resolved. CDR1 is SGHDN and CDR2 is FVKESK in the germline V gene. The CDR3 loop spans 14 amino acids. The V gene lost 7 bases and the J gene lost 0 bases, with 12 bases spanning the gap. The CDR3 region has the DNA TGTGCCAGCACCGCGACCCTGATGAACACTGAAGCTTTCTTT. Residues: CASTATLMNTEAFF.

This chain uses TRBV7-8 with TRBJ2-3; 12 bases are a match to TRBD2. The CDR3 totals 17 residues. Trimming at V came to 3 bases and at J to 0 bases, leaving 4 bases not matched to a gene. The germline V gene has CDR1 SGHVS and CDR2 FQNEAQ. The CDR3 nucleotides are TGTGCCAGCAGCTTTACTAGCGGGAGGCTAAGCACAGATACGCAGTATTTT. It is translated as CASSFTSGRLSTDTQYF.

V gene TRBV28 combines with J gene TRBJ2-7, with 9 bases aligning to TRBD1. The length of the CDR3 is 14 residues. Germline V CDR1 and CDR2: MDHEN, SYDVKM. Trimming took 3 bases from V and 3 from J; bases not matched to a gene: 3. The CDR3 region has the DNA TGTGCCAGCAGTTTCGGGACAGGGCGCTACGAGCAGTACTTC. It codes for CASSFGTGRYEQYF.

The CDR3 reads CASSYSISPEQYF. In DNA, the CDR3 is TGTGCCAGCAGTTACTCAATATCCCCCGAGCAGTACTTC. The rearrangement joins TRBV6-5 to TRBJ2-7; D remains unclear. CDR3 length equals 13 residues. The germline gives CDR1 MNHEY, CDR2 SVGAGI. Trimming shortened V by 0 bases and J by 6 bases, and 9 bases separated the two germline ends.

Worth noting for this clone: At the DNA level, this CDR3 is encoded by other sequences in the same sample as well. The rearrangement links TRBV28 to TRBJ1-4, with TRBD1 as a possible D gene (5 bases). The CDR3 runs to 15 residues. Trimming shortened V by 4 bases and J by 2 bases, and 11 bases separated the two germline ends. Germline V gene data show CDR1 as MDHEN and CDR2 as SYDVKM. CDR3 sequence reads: CASSSQGGTNEKLFF. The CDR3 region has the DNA TGTGCCAGCAGTTCTCAGGGAGGGACTAATGAAAAACTGTTTTTT.

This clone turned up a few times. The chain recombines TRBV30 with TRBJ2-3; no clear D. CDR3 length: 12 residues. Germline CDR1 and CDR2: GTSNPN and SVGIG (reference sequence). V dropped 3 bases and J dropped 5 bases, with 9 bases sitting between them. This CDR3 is CAWRASGDTQYF. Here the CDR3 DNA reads TGTGCCTGGAGGGCGTCTGGAGATACGCAGTATTTT.

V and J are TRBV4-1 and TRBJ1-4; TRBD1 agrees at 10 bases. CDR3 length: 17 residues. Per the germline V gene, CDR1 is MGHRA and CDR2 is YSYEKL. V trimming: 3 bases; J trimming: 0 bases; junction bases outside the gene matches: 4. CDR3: CASSHPDRGATNEKLFF. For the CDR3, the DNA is TGCGCCAGCAGCCACCCGGACAGGGGGGCAACTAATGAAAAACTGTTTTTT.

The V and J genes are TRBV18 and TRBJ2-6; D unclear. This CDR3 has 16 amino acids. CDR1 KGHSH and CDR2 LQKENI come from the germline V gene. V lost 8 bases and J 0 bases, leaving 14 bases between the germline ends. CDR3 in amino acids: CASPSGGPSGANVLTF. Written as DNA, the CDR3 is TGTGCCAGCCCCTCGGGCGGTCCCTCTGGGGCCAACGTCCTGACTTTC.

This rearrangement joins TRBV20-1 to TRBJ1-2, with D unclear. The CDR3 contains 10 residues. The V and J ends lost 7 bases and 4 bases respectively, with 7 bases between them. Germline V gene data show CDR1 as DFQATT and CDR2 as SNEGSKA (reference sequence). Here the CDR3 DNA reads TGCAGTGTACAGATCTATGGCTACACCTTC. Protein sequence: CSVQIYGYTF.

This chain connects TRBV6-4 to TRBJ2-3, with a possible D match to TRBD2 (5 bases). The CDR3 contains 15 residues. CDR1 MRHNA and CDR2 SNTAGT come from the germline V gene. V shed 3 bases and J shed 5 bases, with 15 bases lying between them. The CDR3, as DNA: TGTGCCAGCAGTGAAAAAGGGAGAGCAGGAGATACGCAGTATTTT. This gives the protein CASSEKGRAGDTQYF.

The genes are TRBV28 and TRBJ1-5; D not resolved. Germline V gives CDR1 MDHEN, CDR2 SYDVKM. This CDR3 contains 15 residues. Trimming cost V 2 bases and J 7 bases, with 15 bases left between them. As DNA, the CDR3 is TGTGCCAGCAGTTTAAGAGGTCAGCCCTGGCAGCCCCAGCATTTT. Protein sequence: CASSLRGQPWQPQHF.

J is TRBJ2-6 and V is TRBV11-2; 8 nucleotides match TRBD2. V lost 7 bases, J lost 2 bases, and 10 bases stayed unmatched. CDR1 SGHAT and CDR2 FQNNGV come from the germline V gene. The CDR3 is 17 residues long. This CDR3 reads CASNSLPGGTGANVLTF. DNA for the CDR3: TGTGCCAGCAACTCCCTTCCGGGGGGGACTGGGGCCAACGTCCTGACTTTC.

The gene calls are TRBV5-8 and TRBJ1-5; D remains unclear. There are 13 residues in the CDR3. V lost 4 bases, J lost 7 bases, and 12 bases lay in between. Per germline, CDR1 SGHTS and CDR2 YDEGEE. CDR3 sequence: CASSIEERQPQHF. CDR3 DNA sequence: TGTGCCAGCAGCATTGAGGAACGCCAGCCCCAGCATTTT.

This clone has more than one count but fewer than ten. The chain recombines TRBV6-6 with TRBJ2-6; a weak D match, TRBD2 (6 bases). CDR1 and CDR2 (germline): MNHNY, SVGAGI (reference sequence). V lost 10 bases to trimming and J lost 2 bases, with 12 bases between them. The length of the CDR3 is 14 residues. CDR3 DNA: TGTGCCACCACTCGGGAGACTGGGGCCAACGTCCTGACTTTC. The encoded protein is CATTRETGANVLTF.

This chain's CDR3 is CASSGGLGNQPQHF. The CDR3 nucleotides read TGTGCCAGCAGTGGGGGGTTAGGCAATCAGCCCCAGCATTTT. V is TRBV28 and J is TRBJ1-5; D may be TRBD1 (5 bases). The germline V gene encodes CDR1 MDHEN and CDR2 SYDVKM. V lost 5 bases and J 2 bases, leaving 10 bases between the germline ends. The CDR3 spans 14 residues.

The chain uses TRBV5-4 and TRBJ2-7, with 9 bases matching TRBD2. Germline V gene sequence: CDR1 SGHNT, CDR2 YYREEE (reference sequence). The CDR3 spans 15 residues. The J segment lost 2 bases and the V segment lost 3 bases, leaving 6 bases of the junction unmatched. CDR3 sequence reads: CASSSRTSVTYEQYF. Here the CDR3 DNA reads TGTGCCAGCAGCTCCCGGACTAGCGTTACCTACGAGCAGTACTTC.

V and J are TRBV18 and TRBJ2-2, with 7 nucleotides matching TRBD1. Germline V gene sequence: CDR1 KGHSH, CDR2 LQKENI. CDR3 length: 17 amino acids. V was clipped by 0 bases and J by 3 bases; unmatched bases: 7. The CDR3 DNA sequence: TGTGCCAGCTCACCACCGTTGAGACAGGGTGACACCGGGGAGCTGTTTTTT. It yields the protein CASSPPLRQGDTGELFF.

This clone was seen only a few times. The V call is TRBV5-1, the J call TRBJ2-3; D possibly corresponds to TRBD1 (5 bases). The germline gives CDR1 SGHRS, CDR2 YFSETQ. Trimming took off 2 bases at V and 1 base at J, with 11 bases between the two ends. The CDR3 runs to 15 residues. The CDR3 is CASSFRGMGTDTQYF. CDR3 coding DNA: TGCGCCAGCAGCTTTAGGGGAATGGGCACAGATACGCAGTATTTT. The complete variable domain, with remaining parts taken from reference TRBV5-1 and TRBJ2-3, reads KAGVTQTPRYLIKTRGQQVTLSCSPISGHRSVSWYQQTPGQGLQFLFEYFSETQRNKGNFPGRFSGRQFSNSRSEMNVSTLELGDSALYLCASSFRGMGTDTQYFGPGTRLTVL.

Written as DNA, the CDR3 is TGTGCCAGCAGCCCGAGGACAGCTTATCAGCCCCAGCATTTT. This encodes CASSPRTAYQPQHF. The V call is TRBV7-2, the J call TRBJ1-5; a weak D match, TRBD1 (6 bases). Germline loops: CDR1 SGHTA, CDR2 FQGNSA. The CDR3 runs 14 residues. Trimming shortened V by 5 bases and J by 5 bases, and 13 bases separated the two germline ends.

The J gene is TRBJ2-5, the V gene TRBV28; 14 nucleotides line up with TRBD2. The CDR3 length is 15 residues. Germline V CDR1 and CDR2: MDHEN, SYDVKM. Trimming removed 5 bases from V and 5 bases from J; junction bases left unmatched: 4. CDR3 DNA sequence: TGTGCCAGCAGTCCGGGACTAGCGGGAGCGGAGACCCAGTACTTC. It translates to CASSPGLAGAETQYF.

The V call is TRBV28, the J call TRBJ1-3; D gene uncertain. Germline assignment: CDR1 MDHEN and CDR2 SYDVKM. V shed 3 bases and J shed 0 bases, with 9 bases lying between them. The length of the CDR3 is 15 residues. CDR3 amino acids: CASSFFFRSGNTIYF. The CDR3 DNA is TGTGCCAGCAGTTTTTTTTTCCGCTCTGGAAACACCATATATTTT.

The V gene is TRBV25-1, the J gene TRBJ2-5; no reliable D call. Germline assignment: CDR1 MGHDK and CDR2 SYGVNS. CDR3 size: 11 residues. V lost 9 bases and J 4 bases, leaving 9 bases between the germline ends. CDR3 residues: CASTPTETQYF. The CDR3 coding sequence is TGTGCCAGTACCCCGACAGAGACCCAGTACTTC.

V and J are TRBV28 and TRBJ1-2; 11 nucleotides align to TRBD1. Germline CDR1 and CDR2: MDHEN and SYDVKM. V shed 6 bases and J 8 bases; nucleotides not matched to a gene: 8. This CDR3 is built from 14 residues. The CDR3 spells CASRPGQGARGYTF. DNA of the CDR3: TGTGCCAGCAGGCCAGGACAGGGGGCGAGGGGCTACACCTTC.